The text below deals with one T cell receptor (beta chain). This record belongs to a study of blood T cell repertoires in COVID-19. V lost 5 bases and J lost 10, with 12 bases in between. The length of the CDR3 is 13 residues. Germline CDR1 and CDR2: SNHLY and FYNNEI. Data came from immunoSEQ multiplex PCR; TCRdb stores just in-frame clones and leaves some out. The repertoire holds approximately 6,000 clones, with around 85% as singletons. This receptor was taken from a human donor in a cohort sampled during active COVID-19. The chain employs TRBV2 and TRBJ1-6; D gene uncertain. The sample consisted of peripheral blood. CDR3 DNA sequence: TGTGCCAGCAGTTCCACCCTGGAGTCACCCCTCCACTTT. This gives the protein CASSSTLESPLHF.